This T cell receptor (beta chain) was recorded in a study of early T cells in non-severe SARS-CoV-2 infection. Losses at the gene ends were 8 bases for V and 8 bases for J; bases not matched to a gene: 11. Germline CDR1 reads LGHNA; CDR2 reads YSLEER. This CDR3 is built from 16 residues. This clonotype was counted at least ten times. TCRdb used MiXCR to reprocess the 5' RACE reads, holding one entry per CDR3 protein. The sample records 70,000 or so distinct CDR3 sequences, around 12% being singletons. The receptor was isolated from an adult who was a healthcare worker with PCR-confirmed SARS-CoV-2 infection or an uninfected control (not recorded which). This sequence joins TRBV4-3 and TRBJ2-1; 14 nucleotides match TRBD2. What was sequenced was whole blood. The CDR3 DNA is TGCGCCAGCTCCCGAGGACTAGCGGGAGGTGGCGATGAGCAGTTCTTC. It yields the protein CASSRGLAGGGDEQFF.